These T cell receptor beta chains were read from a single sample in a study of PD-1 blockade in classical Hodgkin lymphoma. Produced via immunoSEQ multiplex PCR; TCRdb's table is partial and in-frame only. The sample yields roughly 30,000 clones, 65% to 85% seen once. This specimen consisted of peripheral blood mononuclear cells (PBMCs), obtained before the fourth cycle of nivolumab. These receptors were collected from a human donor with classical Hodgkin lymphoma. The CDR3 runs from the conserved cysteine through the conserved F or W. Each record gives: clone size, J gene, D gene, CDR3 length, V gene, CDR3 DNA, CDR3 protein. A D gene is named only where the DNA matches it firmly. Only some rows state a clone size, as once, few, many or a class for expanded clones.

>.|TRBJ1-4|TRBD1|17|TRBV5-1
TGCGCCAGCAGCGGAACGACAGGGGGAAGAGCTAATGAAAAACTGTTTTTT
CASSGTTGGRANEKLFF
>.|TRBJ1-1|TRBD1|14|TRBV4-1
TGCGCCAGCAGGAGACAGGGGGCGGTCACTGAAGCTTTCTTT
CASRRQGAVTEAFF
>once|TRBJ1-4|.|15|TRBV14
TGTGCCAGCAGCCATAGAGGGCTTTCTAATGAAAAACTGTTTTTT
CASSHRGLSNEKLFF
>.|TRBJ1-2|.|14|TRBV9
TGTGCCAGCAGCGTAGGTACGGGGAACTATGGCTACACCTTC
CASSVGTGNYGYTF
>.|TRBJ1-2|.|13|TRBV2
TGTGCCAGCAGCTACACAAATACAAACGGCTACACCTTC
CASSYTNTNGYTF
>.|TRBJ1-2|.|15|TRBV18
TGTGCCAGCTCACCGCGGACCGGGACGGACTATGGCTACACCTTC
CASSPRTGTDYGYTF
>.|TRBJ2-5|.|13|TRBV7-3
TGTGCCAGCAGCCGTATGGCGGGAGAGACCCAGTACTTC
CASSRMAGETQYF
>.|TRBJ2-7|TRBD2|14|TRBV11-2
TGTGCCAGCAGCTTAAGCGGGAGGGCCTACGAGCAGTACTTC
CASSLSGRAYEQYF
>.|TRBJ1-2|.|14|TRBV9
TGTGCCAGCAGCGTAGTACAGGCAGACTATGGCTACACCTTC
CASSVVQADYGYTF
>few|TRBJ2-2|.|15|TRBV5-1
TGCGCCAGCAGTTGGAGAGGGGATAACACCGGGGAGCTGTTTTTT
CASSWRGDNTGELFF
>once|TRBJ2-3|TRBD2|17|TRBV4-2
TGTGCCAGCAGCCAAGAACCAAGCGGGGGGGGGCCAGATACGCAGTATTTT
CASSQEPSGGGPDTQYF
>.|TRBJ1-5|TRBD1|15|TRBV28
TGTGCCAGCAGTACGACAGGGAGAGGCAATCAGCCCCAGCATTTT
CASSTTGRGNQPQHF
>.|TRBJ1-4|.|13|TRBV9
TGTGCCAGCAGCCTCAGGACAGATGAAAAACTGTTTTTT
CASSLRTDEKLFF
>.|TRBJ1-2|TRBD1|21|TRBV6-1
TGTGCCAGCAGTGAAGCCGACCACAGAACCTACAGGGGCCCTTCTAACTATGGCTACACCTTC
CASSEADHRTYRGPSNYGYTF
>few|TRBJ1-1|.|18|TRBV28
TGTGCCAGCAGGCCTAACCCCCCGTACCTTGCGGGGCTGGCTGAAGCTTTCTTT
CASRPNPPYLAGLAEAFF
>.|TRBJ2-7|TRBD1|16|TRBV5-4
TGTGCCAGCAGACAGTACCGGGACAGCGCGACCTACGAGCAGTACTTC
CASRQYRDSATYEQYF
>.|TRBJ2-7|.|16|TRBV7-6
TGTGCCAGCAGCTTAAATTCGGGGCAGGGGTTCTACGAGCAGTACTTC
CASSLNSGQGFYEQYF
>.|TRBJ2-5|TRBD2|15|TRBV15
TGTGCCACCAGCAGAGAAACTAGCGGCCAAGAGACCCAGTACTTC
CATSRETSGQETQYF
>.|TRBJ2-1|TRBD1|15|TRBV27
TGTGCCAGCAGTTTATGGACAGGGGCCTACAATGAGCAGTTCTTC
CASSLWTGAYNEQFF
>.|TRBJ2-7|.|13|TRBV27
TGTGCCAGCAGTTTGGACAGCTCCTACGAGCAGTACTTC
CASSLDSSYEQYF